This T cell receptor beta chain is drawn from a study of regulatory T cells in long-lasting Graves disease (dated by TCRdb to about 2021). A note on the overall study: Antithyroid drugs had been taken for less than 3 months by newly diagnosed Graves' disease patients. Patients with persistent Graves' disease were compared with patients with newly diagnosed Graves' disease using TCR sequencing and RNA sequencing of peripheral blood. The study was conducted in China and was registered as a clinical trial. A total of about 33 samples underwent TCR sequencing, from roughly 13 patients with persistent Graves' disease and about 20 patients with newly diagnosed Graves' disease. The research as a whole found: More public clonotypes were shared among persistent patients (around 2,600) than among newly diagnosed patients (roughly 1,000). As a limitation, the authors acknowledged that the small sample size may reduce accuracy. Sequencing and analysis were restricted to the TCR beta chain. Peripheral blood alone was examined, since thyroid tissue, which constituted the primary lesion, could not be accessed. Compared with newly diagnosed patients, persistent Graves' disease patients had lower TCR Shannon entropy and fewer highly expanded clones, which suggests clonal expansion. TRBV28, TRBJ1-2 and TRBJ2-5 were preferentially used in persistent disease, while TRBV20-1 and TRBJ2-1 were favored in newly diagnosed disease.

The protocol used for the library was multiplex PCR. Sequencer: Illumina HiSeq 4000. CDR3 regions were amplified by Arm-PCR with iRepertoire HTBI primers to construct TCR beta libraries. Before sequencing, the PCR products went through gel purification. The study's processing was this. Gene usage analysis of CDR3 amino acid clonotypes used the approximately 62 TRBV and approximately 13 TRBJ segments found across samples. COPE and FqMerger were used to merge the filtered high-quality paired reads into contigs. Contigs were aligned with BLAST to IMGT TRBV, TRBD and TRBJ reference genes, and CDR3 was defined per IMGT. Any clonotype with a frequency above 0.1% was counted as a highly expanded clone. Shannon entropy was used to measure repertoire diversity, and the Gini coefficient was used to measure V-J evenness. A clonotype found in more than one individual was treated as public. The public reads were quality trimmed at Q25 with fastp and then assembled into clones with MiXCR by TCRdb, keeping productive beta chains. Every entry covers one CDR3 protein and lists the most common genes and DNA from its rows. The V and J calls, along with clone size, are taken from TCRdb and not from the paper's own processing. The sample has around 230,000 distinct CDR3 sequences on record, 15% to 20% of them singletons. Around 20% of the sample is taken by the ten largest.

This specimen's time point label, interpreted: newly diagnosed GD, antithyroid drugs for less than 3 months. For both TCR sequencing and RNA sequencing, RNA was extracted from PBMCs in TRIzol. Graves' disease was diagnosed according to American Thyroid Association guidelines. Patients were recruited from an endocrinology department in Xi'an, China. Each patient gave around 9 milliliters of peripheral blood, collected in an EDTA anticoagulant tube. Ficoll Paque Plus density gradient separation was used to isolate PBMCs, and no further T cell sorting was done. An Agilent 2100 Bioanalyzer and agarose gel were used to check RNA quality, and a NanoDrop 2000 was used to measure RNA concentration. Deletion took 6 bases off V and 3 bases off J, with a span of 14 bases between the germline ends. As encoded in the germline V gene, CDR1 is MDHEN while CDR2 is SYDVKM. The CDR3 is 14 amino acids long, termini counted. Only the CDR3 DNA is retained, 42 bases long and in frame from the first base.

Comment on this clonotype: The specificity of this receptor is unknown. Possible read error: a much larger clone is one base away. The CDR3 ends on some other residue instead of the conserved phenylalanine or tryptophan, so this is likely a read error.

The chain was built from TRBV28 and TRBJ1-1, with the D gene too uncertain to name. The sequence was obtained from a female donor with Graves disease. The source material was peripheral blood mononuclear cells (PBMCs), sampled at new diagnosis, from a patient treated with antithyroid drugs. The base sequence is TGTGCCAGCAGGTCCCCCCACCCGGACACTGAAGCTTTCTCT. It is translated as CASRSPHPDTEAFS.